These T cell receptor beta chains were read from a single sample in a study of blood T cell repertoires in COVID-19. Generated by immunoSEQ multiplex PCR, the TCRdb table keeps only in-frame clones and is missing some. Seen here are about 50,000 clones, 70% to 90% observed once, and the top ten hold 15% to 18%. Sequences were obtained from peripheral blood. The receptors shown here come from a human donor in a cohort sampled during active COVID-19. The donor label of this sample is uncertain. The CDR3 runs from the conserved cysteine through the conserved F or W. A D gene is named only where the DNA matches it firmly. The size field is filled for only some rows; it gives once, few, many or a size class.

TGTGCCAGCAGCCCCCGGACAGCCCAAGAGACCCAGTACTTC,CASSPRTAQETQYF,-,-,14,TRBJ2-5,TRBV14
TGTGCCAGCAGCCAAGGTCCCCGGGGAAATTCACCCCTCCACTTT,CASSQGPRGNSPLHF,-,-,15,TRBJ1-6,TRBV3-1/TRBV3-2
TGTGCCAGCAGTGAAGTTGGGCCGAACACCGGGGAGCTGTTTTTT,CASSEVGPNTGELFF,-,-,15,TRBJ2-2,TRBV2
TGTGCCAGCAGTTACTCACAGGGGGCGTCCGGCTACACCTTC,CASSYSQGASGYTF,TRBD1,-,14,TRBJ1-2,TRBV6-5
TGTGCCAGCAGCGCAGACCCGGGACAGGGGGCATGGAACACTGAAGCTTTCTTT,CASSADPGQGAWNTEAFF,TRBD1,-,18,TRBJ1-1,TRBV9
TGTGCCAGCAGTCCCCGAGTCAAACTTGAAAAACTGTTTTTT,CASSPRVKLEKLFF,-,-,14,TRBJ1-4,TRBV28
TGTGCCAGCAGCCTAACGGGGGTCACCACCGGGGAGCTGTTTTTT,CASSLTGVTTGELFF,-,-,15,TRBJ2-2,TRBV6-5
TGTGCCACCAGCACCACAGGGGTTAGCAATCAGCCCCAGCATTTT,CATSTTGVSNQPQHF,TRBD1,-,15,TRBJ1-5,TRBV15
TGTGCCACCTACTCGCGGGGGGGCCGTGGGGAGCAGTTCTTC,CATYSRGGRGEQFF,TRBD2,-,14,TRBJ2-1,TRBV19
TGTGCCAGCAGCTTGCCCAGGACAGGCCTGGTGGATACGCAGTATTTT,CASSLPRTGLVDTQYF,TRBD1,-,16,TRBJ2-3,TRBV5-5
TGTGCCAGCGCCGGGACAGGCTCCTACAATGAGCAGTTCTTC,CASAGTGSYNEQFF,TRBD1,-,14,TRBJ2-1,TRBV18
TGTGCCAGCAGTTCTGAGGTTTTCGGCTACACCTTC,CASSSEVFGYTF,-,-,12,TRBJ1-2,TRBV6-5
TGTGCCAGCAGTTGGGGGGGTGAAGAGACCCAGTACTTC,CASSWGGEETQYF,TRBD2,-,13,TRBJ2-5,TRBV6-6
TGTGCCAGCAGCTCCCGAGGTGGAAAACTGTTTTTT,CASSSRGGKLFF,-,-,12,TRBJ1-4,TRBV7-9
TGTGCCAGCAGCTTACGTAGCGGGGGGTATCCTTACCAAGAGACCCAGTACTTC,CASSLRSGGYPYQETQYF,TRBD2,-,18,TRBJ2-5,TRBV11-2
TGTGCCTGCGGCAAGAATCAGCCCCAGCATTTT,CACGKNQPQHF,-,-,11,TRBJ1-5,TRBV19
TGTGCCAGCAACGACAGGGGCAAGCAGTACTTC,CASNDRGKQYF,TRBD1,-,11,TRBJ2-7,TRBV28
TGTGCCAGCAGCCGTAGATCCCGCTATAATTCACCCCTCCACTTT,CASSRRSRYNSPLHF,-,-,15,TRBJ1-6,TRBV7-9
TGCGCCAGCAGCCTTTCCGGGAAAGTTAATGAAAAACTGTTTTTT,CASSLSGKVNEKLFF,-,-,15,TRBJ1-4,TRBV4-1
TGTGCCAGCACCCTACAACGGGGTTCCTACAATGAGCAGTTCTTC,CASTLQRGSYNEQFF,-,-,15,TRBJ2-1,TRBV7-9
TGTGCCAGCAGTTCCGGACAGGGGACTGGAAACACCATATATTTT,CASSSGQGTGNTIYF,TRBD1,-,15,TRBJ1-3,TRBV27
TGTGCCATCAGAGGTACTAGCGGGGGCGCCGGGTACGAGCAGTACTTC,CAIRGTSGGAGYEQYF,TRBD2,-,16,TRBJ2-7,TRBV10-3
TGTGCCAGCAGCTTGTGGTCTAGCGGGGGGTCGGTGACCCAGTACTTC,CASSLWSSGGSVTQYF,TRBD2,few,16,TRBJ2-5,TRBV5-8
TGTGCCAGCAGTTACTCGAAGGCGGTGAACACTGAAGCTTTCTTT,CASSYSKAVNTEAFF,-,once,15,TRBJ1-1,TRBV6-5
TGCGCCAGCAGCTTTACAGGGGGCGCTGGGGCCAACGTCCTGACTTTC,CASSFTGGAGANVLTF,TRBD1,once,16,TRBJ2-6,TRBV5-1
TGTGCCAGCACCAGCCGGGGGACGAACACCGGGGAGCTGTTTTTT,CASTSRGTNTGELFF,-,-,15,TRBJ2-2,TRBV5-4
TGCGCCAGCAGCTTGGGGCACGCTAATGAAAAACTGTTTTTT,CASSLGHANEKLFF,-,-,14,TRBJ1-4,TRBV5-1
TGTGCCAGCCTAGGGGACAGGGGGCTGTGCGAGCAGTACTTC,CASLGDRGLCEQYF,TRBD1,-,14,TRBJ2-7,TRBV6-4
TGTGCCAGCAGTCCGTCCGCGGGGGCCGTGAACACCGGGGAGCTGTTTTTT,CASSPSAGAVNTGELFF,-,-,17,TRBJ2-2,TRBV6-6
TGTGCCAGCAGTAAACAAGGCGGACAGGGGAGGAACTATGGCTACACCTTC,CASSKQGGQGRNYGYTF,TRBD1,once,17,TRBJ1-2,TRBV27
TGTGCCAGCTCACCACGGGCATCGGATCAGCCCCAGCATTTT,CASSPRASDQPQHF,-,-,14,TRBJ1-5,TRBV18
TGTGCCAGTAGTATATCGCCCAGAAACACTGAAGCTTTCTTT,CASSISPRNTEAFF,-,-,14,TRBJ1-1,TRBV19
TGCGCCAGCAAAGACAGGGGTTATGGCTACACCTTC,CASKDRGYGYTF,TRBD1,-,12,TRBJ1-2,TRBV10-1
TGTGCCAGCAGCGCCCGACAGGGGGCCCTCGAGCAGTACTTC,CASSARQGALEQYF,TRBD1,-,14,TRBJ2-7,TRBV7-2
TGTGCCACCAGCAGAGTTATGGGCTCTAACTATGGCTACACCTTC,CATSRVMGSNYGYTF,-,-,15,TRBJ1-2,TRBV15
TGTGCCAGCAGCTTAAGACAGGGGGGGTACGAGCAGTACTTC,CASSLRQGGYEQYF,TRBD1,-,14,TRBJ2-7,TRBV5-6
TGCGCCAGCAGCCAGACAGGGGGTCTGTTTTCCGGGGAGCTGTTTTTT,CASSQTGGLFSGELFF,TRBD1,-,16,TRBJ2-2,TRBV5-1
TGTGCCAGCAGCCAAGATACCAGGGGGCTAGACGAGCAGTACTTC,CASSQDTRGLDEQYF,TRBD1,-,15,TRBJ2-7,TRBV14
TGTGCCAGCAGTCTAGGGGGCGATGACACTGAAGCTTTCTTT,CASSLGGDDTEAFF,TRBD1,-,14,TRBJ1-1,TRBV6-5
TGTGCCAGCAGTTCCCCGAGCGGGGGGCCCACCGGGGAGCTGTTTTTT,CASSSPSGGPTGELFF,TRBD2,once,16,TRBJ2-2,TRBV27
TGTGCCAGCTCACCCGACAGTTCCGGGACTGAAGCTTTCTTT,CASSPDSSGTEAFF,-,few,14,TRBJ1-1,TRBV18
TGTGCCAGCAGCTTAGTCCCCGGCGGGGCCGGCACAGATACGCAGTATTTT,CASSLVPGGAGTDTQYF,-,once,17,TRBJ2-3,TRBV7-2
TGTGCCAGCAGCGTTGGGACAGGGGGCGGCTACACCTTC,CASSVGTGGGYTF,TRBD1,-,13,TRBJ1-2,TRBV9
TGTGCCAGCACCCAGGGACAGACTTTAGGAACAGATACGCAGTATTTT,CASTQGQTLGTDTQYF,TRBD1,few,16,TRBJ2-3,TRBV7-9
TGCGCCAGCAGCTTGGTGGGGGGAAGCTTGCATGGCTACACCTTC,CASSLVGGSLHGYTF,-,-,15,TRBJ1-2,TRBV5-1